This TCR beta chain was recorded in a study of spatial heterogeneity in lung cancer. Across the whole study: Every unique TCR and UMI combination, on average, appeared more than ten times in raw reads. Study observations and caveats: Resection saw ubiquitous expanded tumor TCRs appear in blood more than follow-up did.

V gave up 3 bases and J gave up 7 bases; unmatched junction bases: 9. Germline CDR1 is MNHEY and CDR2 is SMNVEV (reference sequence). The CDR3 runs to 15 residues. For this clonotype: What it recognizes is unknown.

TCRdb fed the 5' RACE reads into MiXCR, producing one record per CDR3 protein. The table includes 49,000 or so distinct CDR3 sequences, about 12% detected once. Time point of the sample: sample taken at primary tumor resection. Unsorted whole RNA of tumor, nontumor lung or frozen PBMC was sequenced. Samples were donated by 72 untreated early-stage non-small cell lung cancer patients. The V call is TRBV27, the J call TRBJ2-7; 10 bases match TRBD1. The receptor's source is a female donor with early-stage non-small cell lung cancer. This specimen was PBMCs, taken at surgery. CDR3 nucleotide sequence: TGTGCCAGCAGTTTTGCGACAGGGGGCGCGGGGGAGCAGTACTTC. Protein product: CASSFATGGAGEQYF.